Each of the 14 T cell receptor beta chains below was sequenced from the same sample in a study of blood T cell repertoires in COVID-19. Only in-frame clones appear in the TCRdb table, and some are missing; sequencing was by immunoSEQ multiplex PCR. Of 250,000 to 350,000 clones listed, roughly 90% are singletons. The sequencing input was PBMCs or T cells enriched from blood (not recorded which). The receptor source for this set is a man between 60 and 75 years old who had recovered from COVID-19.

The chain links TRBV12-3 or TRBV12-4 to TRBJ2-3, with D unresolved. This CDR3 has 11 residues. The V gene lost 7 bases and the J gene lost 5 bases, with 7 bases spanning the gap. The CDR3 is CASTILDTQYF. CDR3 DNA: TGTGCCAGCACTATTCTAGATACGCAGTATTTT.

This clone was found once. This sequence joins TRBV24-1 and TRBJ2-2, with TRBD2 as a possible D gene (6 bases). The ends were cut back, 6 bases at V and 1 base at J, with 8 bases in the middle. Germline values: CDR1 KGHDR, CDR2 SFDVKD. There are 14 residues in the CDR3. The CDR3 reads CATSTGVNTGELFF. The CDR3 DNA reads TGTGCCACCAGTACGGGGGTGAACACCGGGGAGCTGTTTTTT.

The chain combines TRBV7-2 with TRBJ2-5, with a tentative D call TRBD2 (6 bases). Trimming stripped 5 bases from V and 3 bases from J, with 16 bases between. Germline assignment: CDR1 SGHTA and CDR2 FQGNSA. The length of the CDR3 is 15 residues. The DNA for the CDR3 is TGTGCCAGCAGCCAAAACCCGGGACTGGAAGAGACCCAGTACTTC. Its translation: CASSQNPGLEETQYF.

The rearrangement uses TRBV7-2 and TRBJ1-2, with D possibly matching TRBD1 (6 bases). This CDR3 region has 15 residues. The germline gives CDR1 SGHTA, CDR2 FQGNSA. V was clipped by 5 bases and J by 4 bases, with 17 bases between them. In DNA, the CDR3 is TGTGCCAGCAGCCCTACCCTCAGGGGAGCCTATGGCTACACCTTC. Its protein is CASSPTLRGAYGYTF.

V usage is TRBV6-5 and J usage is TRBJ1-5, with 7 bases that match TRBD1. CDR3 length equals 13 residues. CDR1 MNHEY and CDR2 SVGAGI come from the germline V gene. Losses at the gene ends were 6 bases for V and 2 bases for J; bases not matched to a gene: 1. CDR3 sequence reads: CASSDRGNQPQHF. The CDR3 DNA reads as TGTGCCAGCAGCGACAGGGGCAATCAGCCCCAGCATTTT.

V and J are TRBV6-5 and TRBJ2-7, with 7 bases lining up with TRBD1. Germline V CDR1 and CDR2: MNHEY, SVGAGI. V was clipped by 1 base and J by 5 bases; unmatched bases: 8. This CDR3 comprises 15 residues. The CDR3 coding sequence is TGTGCCAGCAGTTACTATCTCCGGGACAGCGACGAGCAGTACTTC. This translates into CASSYYLRDSDEQYF.

This sequence joins TRBV19 and TRBJ1-5; 7 bases match TRBD1. The CDR3 contains 15 residues. The V gene end was trimmed by 6 bases and the J gene end by 0 bases; junction bases not matched to a gene: 5. Per germline, CDR1 LNHDA and CDR2 SQIVND (reference sequence). CDR3 bases: TGTGCCAGTAGAACGACAGGGAATAGCAATCAGCCCCAGCATTTT. It codes for CASRTTGNSNQPQHF.

The chain uses TRBV5-1 and TRBJ1-1; D might be TRBD1 (5 bases). Germline V gives CDR1 SGHRS, CDR2 YFSETQ. V lost 4 bases to trimming and J lost 5 bases, with 18 bases between them. The CDR3 covers 15 residues. CDR3 DNA sequence: TGCGCCAGCAGCGGGGGGACCGTTCTACGGACTGAAGCTTTCTTT. As protein: CASSGGTVLRTEAFF.

The gene calls are TRBV18 and TRBJ2-3; 9 positions match TRBD2. CDR1 is KGHSH, CDR2 LQKENI, per germline. The CDR3 totals 16 residues. V shed 3 bases, J shed 0 bases, and the junction held 4 bases outside the gene matches. The CDR3 reads CASSPIAGASTDTQYF. In DNA, the CDR3 is TGTGCCAGCTCACCTATAGCGGGGGCTAGCACAGATACGCAGTATTTT.

The chain employs TRBV24-1 and TRBJ2-3; 9 bases fit TRBD1. Germline values: CDR1 KGHDR, CDR2 SFDVKD. J lost 5 bases, V lost 5 bases, and 7 bases had no gene match. The CDR3 runs 15 residues. The CDR3 coding sequence is TGTGCCACCAGTGGACACAGGGGGCGCGAAGATACGCAGTATTTT. Translated, it gives CATSGHRGREDTQYF.

V is TRBV9 and J is TRBJ2-1; 9 nucleotides align to TRBD2. Germline V gives CDR1 SGDLS, CDR2 YYNGEE. The CDR3 sequence is 15 residues long. Trimming cost V 3 bases and J 4 bases; bases outside gene matches: 5. The CDR3 reads CASSARLADYNEQFF. The CDR3 region has the DNA TGTGCCAGCAGCGCTAGACTAGCGGATTACAATGAGCAGTTCTTC.

The CDR3 bases are TGTGCCAGCAGAGTTCAGAGCACAGATACGCAGTATTTT. Its protein is CASRVQSTDTQYF. This rearrangement joins TRBV6-5 to TRBJ2-3; D is undetermined. Per germline, CDR1 MNHEY and CDR2 SVGAGI. V lost 6 bases, J lost 0 bases, and 7 bases lay in between. The CDR3 loop spans 13 amino acids.

The DNA for the CDR3 is TGTGCCAGCAGCCAAGAAAGGGGGACTAGCGAGGTCACCGGGGAGCTGTTTTTT. As protein: CASSQERGTSEVTGELFF. The rearrangement joins TRBV3-1 (or the pseudogene TRBV3-2) to TRBJ2-2, with 10 bases that match TRBD2. In germline, CDR1 is LGHDT, CDR2 YNNKEL (reference sequence). The CDR3 is 18 amino acids. After removal of 0 bases from V and 4 bases from J, the junction contained 8 bases not matched to a gene.

The CDR3 nucleotides are TGTGCCACAGCAGCAACCGGGGGTCTCAACACCATATATTTT. This encodes CATAATGGLNTIYF. The rearrangement uses TRBV5-4 and TRBJ1-3; possibly TRBD1 for D (5 bases). V was clipped by 9 bases and J by 7 bases, with 20 bases between them. The CDR3 is made up of 14 amino acids. Germline CDR1 SGHNT, CDR2 YYREEE (reference sequence).